One sample yielded the 5 T cell receptor beta chains listed below, sequenced in a study of shared clonotypes between healthy human individuals. TCRdb keeps only in-frame clones here, not all; method: immunoSEQ multiplex PCR. The sample has roughly 1,800,000 clones; approximately 94% are singletons. It was CD45RO-negative cells, positively selected for CCR7, that made up naive CD8 cells, with terminally differentiated effector memory CD45RA+ cells excluded. Specimen: naive CD8+ T cells sorted from blood. These TCRs come from a young man in good health.

This clone appeared a few times. The rearrangement joins TRBV6-5 to TRBJ2-6, with D hard to call. This CDR3 is built from 15 residues. Trimming stripped 5 bases from V and 2 bases from J, with 10 bases between. In germline, CDR1 is MNHEY, CDR2 SVGAGI. The CDR3 spells CASSPHGAGANVLTF. CDR3 DNA sequence: TGTGCCAGCAGTCCCCATGGGGCTGGGGCCAACGTCCTGACTTTC.

The V call is TRBV7-9, the J call TRBJ1-1; D perhaps matches TRBD1 (6 bases). Germline CDR1 and CDR2: SEHNR and FQNEAQ (reference sequence). The CDR3 contains 15 residues. The V gene lost 5 bases and the J gene lost 5 bases, with 18 bases spanning the gap. The CDR3 coding sequence is TGTGCCAGCAGCCCTATAACTACAGGGCGGACTGAAGCTTTCTTT. Translated: CASSPITTGRTEAFF.

The V call is TRBV7-9, the J call TRBJ1-1, with D possibly TRBD1 on 5 matching bases. Trimming took 6 bases from V and 8 from J, leaving 13 bases between them. CDR3 length: 12 residues. CDR1 and CDR2 (germline): SEHNR, FQNEAQ (reference sequence). CDR3 DNA sequence: TGTGCCAGCAGAGAGATCAGGGACGAAGCTTTCTTT. Residues: CASREIRDEAFF.

The rearrangement links TRBV5-8 to TRBJ1-4; D call uncertain. This CDR3 region has 14 residues. Trimming took 2 bases from V and 5 from J, leaving 10 bases between them. Germline CDR1 is SGHTS and CDR2 is YDEGEE. The CDR3 protein is CASSFPQLNEKLFF. The CDR3 DNA reads as TGTGCCAGCAGCTTTCCACAGTTGAATGAAAAACTGTTTTTT.

The V gene is TRBV29-1, the J gene TRBJ2-1, with TRBD2 identical over 12 bases. V shed 5 bases, J shed 7 bases, and the junction held 6 bases outside the gene matches. The V gene's germline CDR1 is SQVTM and CDR2 ANQGSEA. CDR3 length: 14 amino acids. The CDR3 DNA is TGCAGCGTTAGACCTAGCGGGAGGGAGAATGAGCAGTTCTTC. Protein product: CSVRPSGRENEQFF.